This note documents a single T cell receptor beta chain sequence. Its antigen is undetermined. cDNA carried unique molecular identifiers, and a universal primer site was added by template switching. TCRdb reanalysed the 5' RACE reads using MiXCR and keeps one entry per CDR3 protein. The sample contains about 700,000 distinct CDR3 sequences, 8.5% to 9.5% of which appear only once. This entry comes from a study of identical twins. Study observations and caveats: Within monozygotic twins, out-of-frame TCR alpha sharing was underestimated by the models.

Healthy Caucasian individuals made up all the donors. This sample also belongs to another study, concerning yellow fever vaccine responses in identical twins.

This receptor was identified in a woman between 18 and 29 years old in good health. Sequencing was done on a sample of PBMCs.

The CDR3 region has the DNA TGCGCCAGCAGCCAAGTAGGGCTCGGAACCGGGGAGCTGTTTTTT. It codes for CASSQVGLGTGELFF. The chain uses TRBV4-3 and TRBJ2-2, with D hard to call. V lost 1 base and J 5 bases, leaving 11 bases between the germline ends. Germline lookup yields CDR1 LGHNA and CDR2 YSLEER. The CDR3 sequence is 15 residues long.